Below, one TCR beta chain is given with its context. The study ran its PCR with 60 Vbeta and 13 Jbeta primers. Here immunoSEQ multiplex PCR was the method, and the copy in TCRdb shows in-frame clones only, minus some. The sample records 150,000 to 200,000 clones, around 75% being singletons. The sample comes from a study of cytomegalovirus exposure and HLA in healthy donors. Germline V gives CDR1 MNHEY, CDR2 SMNVEV (reference sequence). Unmatched junction bases numbered 10, after V lost 4 bases and J lost 2 bases. The CDR3 is 16 residues long. Sequenced sample: PBMCs. V and J are TRBV27 and TRBJ2-7, with 8 bases aligning to TRBD2. The receptor was derived from a female donor in good health and CMV-seronegative. The CDR3 DNA reads TGTGCCAGCAGTTCCCTCCGCCGGGAGGGCCCCTACGAGCAGTACTTC. It translates to CASSSLRREGPYEQYF.